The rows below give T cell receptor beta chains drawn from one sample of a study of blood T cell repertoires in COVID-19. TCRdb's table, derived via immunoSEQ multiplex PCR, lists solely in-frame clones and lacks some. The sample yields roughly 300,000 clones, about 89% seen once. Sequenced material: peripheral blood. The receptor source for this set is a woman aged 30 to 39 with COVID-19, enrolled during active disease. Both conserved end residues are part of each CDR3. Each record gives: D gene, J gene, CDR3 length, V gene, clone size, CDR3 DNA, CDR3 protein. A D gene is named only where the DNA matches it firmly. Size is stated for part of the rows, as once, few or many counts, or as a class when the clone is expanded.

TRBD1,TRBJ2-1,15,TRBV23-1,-,TGCGCCAGCAGTCAACGCCGGGACAGGGAGAATGAGCAGTTCTTC,CASSQRRDRENEQFF
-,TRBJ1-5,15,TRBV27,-,TGTGCCAGCAGTCCCACGGGGGGGCAATATCAGCCCCAGCATTTT,CASSPTGGQYQPQHF
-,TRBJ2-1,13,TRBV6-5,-,TGTGCCAGCAGTTCGACAGACGGAGATGAGCAGTTCTTC,CASSSTDGDEQFF
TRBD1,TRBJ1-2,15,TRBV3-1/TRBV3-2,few,TGTGCCAGCAGCCAAAGGGACAGGCCAACGTACGGCTACACCTTC,CASSQRDRPTYGYTF
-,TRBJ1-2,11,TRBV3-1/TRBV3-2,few,TGTGCCAGCAGCCACAGGGATGGCTACACCTTC,CASSHRDGYTF
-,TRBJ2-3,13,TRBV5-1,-,TGCGCCAGCAGCTTGCGGGTAGAAGATACGCAGTATTTT,CASSLRVEDTQYF
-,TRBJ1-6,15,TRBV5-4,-,TGTGCCACCCACACGAGCGCCTCCTATAATTCACCCCTCCACTTT,CATHTSASYNSPLHF
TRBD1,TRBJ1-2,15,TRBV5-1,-,TGCGCCAGCAGCTTGCTGACAGGGGGTAGTGATGGCTACACCTTC,CASSLLTGGSDGYTF
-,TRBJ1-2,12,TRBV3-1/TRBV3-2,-,TGTGCCGCATCTTCGACAGCTTATGGCTACACCTTC,CAASSTAYGYTF
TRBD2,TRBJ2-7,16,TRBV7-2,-,TGTGCCAGCAGCTTCCCAGTAGGGGAGGGCTCCTACGAGCAGTACTTC,CASSFPVGEGSYEQYF
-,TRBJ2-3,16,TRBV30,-,TGTGCCTGGAGTGTTGCTAGCGTCCAATTTGCGGGTACGCAGTATTTT,CAWSVASVQFAGTQYF
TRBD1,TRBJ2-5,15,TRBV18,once,TGTGCCAGCTCACCATTGACAGGGGGCCAAGAGACCCAGTACTTC,CASSPLTGGQETQYF
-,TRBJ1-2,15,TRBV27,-,TGTGCCAGCAGTAATGACCCAATGGGGAGTTGGGGCTACACCTTC,CASSNDPMGSWGYTF
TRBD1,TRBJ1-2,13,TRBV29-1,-,TGCAGCGTTGATACTGACAGGGGGAATGGCTACACCTTC,CSVDTDRGNGYTF
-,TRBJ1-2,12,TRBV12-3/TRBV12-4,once,TGTGCCAGCAGTTTTCGTAACTATGGCTACACCTTC,CASSFRNYGYTF
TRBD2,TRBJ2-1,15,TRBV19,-,TGTGCCAGTAGTATAGGCGGGAGGGCTATTGTTGAGCAGTTCTTC,CASSIGGRAIVEQFF
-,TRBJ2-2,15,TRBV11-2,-,TGTGCCAGCAGCTTAGGTGGGAGAGGGACCGGGGAGCTGTTTTTT,CASSLGGRGTGELFF